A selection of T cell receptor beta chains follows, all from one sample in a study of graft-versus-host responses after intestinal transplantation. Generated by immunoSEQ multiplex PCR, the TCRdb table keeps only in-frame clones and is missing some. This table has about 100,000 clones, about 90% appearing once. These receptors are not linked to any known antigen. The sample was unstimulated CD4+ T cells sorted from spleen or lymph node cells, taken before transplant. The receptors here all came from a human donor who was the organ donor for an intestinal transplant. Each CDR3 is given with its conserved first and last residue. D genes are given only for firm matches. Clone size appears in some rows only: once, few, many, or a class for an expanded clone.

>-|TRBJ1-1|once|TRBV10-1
CASSTPDLNTEAFF
TGCGCCAGCAGTACCCCAGACTTGAACACTGAAGCTTTCTTT
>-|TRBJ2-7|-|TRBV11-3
CASSFGSSYEQYF
TGTGCCAGCAGCTTCGGCAGCTCCTACGAGCAGTACTTC
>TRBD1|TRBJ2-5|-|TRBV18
CASSPTGVRGETQYF
TGTGCCAGCTCACCGACAGGGGTTCGAGGAGAGACCCAGTACTTC
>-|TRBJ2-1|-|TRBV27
CASSLVRQVYNEQFF
TGTGCCAGCAGTTTAGTCCGGCAGGTTTACAATGAGCAGTTCTTC
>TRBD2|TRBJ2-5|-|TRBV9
CASSSQRGGRIVETQYF
TGTGCCAGCAGCTCACAGCGGGGGGGCAGAATAGTAGAGACCCAGTACTTC
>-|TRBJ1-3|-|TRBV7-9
CAAGGYGNTIYF
TGTGCGGCCGGGGGGTATGGAAACACCATATATTTT
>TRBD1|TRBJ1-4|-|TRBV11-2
CASSSQGTEKLFF
TGTGCCAGCAGCTCACAGGGGACTGAAAAACTGTTTTTT
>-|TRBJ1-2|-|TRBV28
CASSSNAGYTF
TGTGCCAGCAGTTCGAACGCTGGCTACACCTTC
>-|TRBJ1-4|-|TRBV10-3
CAISDPGGVTNEKLFF
TGTGCCATCAGTGATCCCGGGGGGGTCACTAATGAAAAACTGTTTTTT
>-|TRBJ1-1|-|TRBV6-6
CASISRQGMKNTEAFF
TGTGCCAGCATTTCTCGTCAGGGGATGAAGAACACTGAAGCTTTCTTT
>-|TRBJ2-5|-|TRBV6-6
CASSLQETQYF
TGTGCCAGCAGCCTACAAGAGACCCAGTACTTC
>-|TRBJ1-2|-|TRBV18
CASSQGTYYGYTF
TGTGCCAGCTCACAAGGGACATACTATGGCTACACCTTC
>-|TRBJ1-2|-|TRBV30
CAWSPGGGYTF
TGTGCCTGGAGTCCTGGTGGGGGCTACACCTTC
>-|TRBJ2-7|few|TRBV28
CASSLEWQGPGYF
TGTGCCAGCAGTTTAGAATGGCAGGGGCCCGGGTACTTC
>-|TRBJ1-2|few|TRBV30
CACLLGVGYTF
TGTGCCTGCTTACTCGGAGTGGGCTACACCTTC
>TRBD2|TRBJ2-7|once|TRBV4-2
CASSRSGGAESSYEQYF
TGTGCCAGCAGCCGTAGCGGGGGGGCCGAGAGCTCCTACGAGCAGTACTTC
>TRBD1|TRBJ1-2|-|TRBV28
CASSLGQVGGYTF
TGTGCCAGCAGTTTAGGACAGGTCGGTGGCTACACCTTC
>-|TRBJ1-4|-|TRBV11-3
CASSFGEPDEKLFF
TGTGCCAGCAGCTTCGGGGAGCCCGATGAAAAACTGTTTTTT
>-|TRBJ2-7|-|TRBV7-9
CASSLGGIDEQYF
TGTGCCAGCAGCTTAGGAGGTATCGACGAGCAGTACTTC
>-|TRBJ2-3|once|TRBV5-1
CASSLGGRVTDTQYF
TGCGCCAGCAGCTTGGGGGGGAGAGTCACAGATACGCAGTATTTT
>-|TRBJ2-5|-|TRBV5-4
CASRSGHQETQYF
TGTGCCAGCAGGTCTGGGCACCAAGAGACCCAGTACTTC
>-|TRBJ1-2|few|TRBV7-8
CASSYEQGIGYTF
TGTGCCAGCAGCTACGAGCAGGGGATCGGCTACACCTTC
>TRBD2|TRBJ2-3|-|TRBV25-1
CASSGRERGTQYF
TGTGCCAGCAGTGGACGTGAGCGGGGTACGCAGTATTTT
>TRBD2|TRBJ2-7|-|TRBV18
CASSPIRLAGAYEQYF
TGTGCCAGCTCACCGATACGGCTAGCGGGGGCCTACGAGCAGTACTTC
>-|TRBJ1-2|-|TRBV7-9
CASSTGLNYGYTF
TGTGCCAGCAGCACAGGCCTGAACTATGGCTACACCTTC
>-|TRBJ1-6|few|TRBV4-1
CASRRTEITNSPLHF
TGCGCCAGCAGGCGGACAGAAATTACCAATTCACCCCTCCACTTT
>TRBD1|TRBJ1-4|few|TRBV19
CASSMTGGNEKLFF
TGTGCCAGTAGTATGACAGGGGGTAATGAAAAACTGTTTTTT
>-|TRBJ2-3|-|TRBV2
CASTLRRGTQYF
TGTGCCAGCACCCTTAGGAGGGGGACGCAGTATTTT
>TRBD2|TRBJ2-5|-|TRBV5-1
CASSLTRGALQETQYF
TGCGCCAGCAGCTTGACGCGGGGGGCCCTCCAAGAGACCCAGTACTTC
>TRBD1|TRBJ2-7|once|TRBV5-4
CASRGKQGSSYEQYF
TGTGCCAGCAGAGGGAAACAGGGGAGCTCCTACGAGCAGTACTTC
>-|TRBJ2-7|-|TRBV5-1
CASRARPEPTYEQYF
TGCGCCAGCAGGGCCAGGCCAGAACCGACCTACGAGCAGTACTTC
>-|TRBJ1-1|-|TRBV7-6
CASTRLLNTEAFF
TGTGCCAGCACCCGACTTTTGAACACTGAAGCTTTCTTT
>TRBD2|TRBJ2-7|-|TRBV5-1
CASSLGGSGGSSYEQYF
TGCGCCAGCAGCTTGGGGGGAAGCGGGGGAAGCTCCTACGAGCAGTACTTC
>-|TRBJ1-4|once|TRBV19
CASRPQGLLGRGNEKLFF
TGTGCCAGTAGACCACAGGGATTGCTTGGTAGGGGTAATGAAAAACTGTTTTTT
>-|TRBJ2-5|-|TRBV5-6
CASSQGGRIQETQYF
TGTGCCAGCAGCCAGGGGGGACGCATCCAAGAGACCCAGTACTTC
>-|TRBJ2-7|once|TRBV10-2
CASRALDGSKSYEQYF
TGCGCCAGCAGGGCATTGGACGGGTCAAAGTCCTACGAGCAGTACTTC
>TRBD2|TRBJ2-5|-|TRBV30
CAWSVIGGARETQYF
TGTGCCTGGAGTGTAATCGGGGGGGCCCGAGAGACCCAGTACTTC
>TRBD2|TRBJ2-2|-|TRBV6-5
CASREGLAGPGELFF
TGTGCCAGCAGGGAGGGACTAGCGGGGCCCGGGGAGCTGTTTTTT
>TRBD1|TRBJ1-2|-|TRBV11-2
CASSARQGAHGYTF
TGTGCCAGCAGCGCTCGACAGGGGGCGCATGGCTACACCTTC
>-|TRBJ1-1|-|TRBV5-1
CASSLARGTAKNTEAFF
TGCGCCAGCAGCTTGGCCAGGGGCACGGCCAAAAACACTGAAGCTTTCTTT
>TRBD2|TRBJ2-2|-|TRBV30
CAWSNFDPRGGNTGELFF
TGTGCCTGGAGTAACTTTGACCCGCGGGGGGGGAACACCGGGGAGCTGTTTTTT
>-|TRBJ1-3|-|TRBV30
CAWSADAGPSGVTGNTIYF
TGTGCCTGGAGTGCGGATGCAGGCCCCTCTGGGGTCACTGGAAACACCATATATTTT
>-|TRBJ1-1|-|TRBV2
CASIEMGFYTEAFF
TGTGCCAGCATCGAAATGGGGTTTTACACTGAAGCTTTCTTT
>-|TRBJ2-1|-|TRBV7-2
CASSLGPSAYNEQFF
TGTGCCAGCAGCTTAGGTCCTAGCGCCTACAATGAGCAGTTCTTC
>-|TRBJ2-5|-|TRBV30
CAWRQSTQETQYF
TGTGCCTGGAGACAGTCTACCCAAGAGACCCAGTACTTC
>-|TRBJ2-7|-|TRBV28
CASSARQVRGNEQYF
TGTGCCAGCAGTGCCCGGCAGGTTCGTGGAAACGAGCAGTACTTC
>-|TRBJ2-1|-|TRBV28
CASSQSVGEPNEQFF
TGTGCCAGCTCCCAATCAGTAGGGGAACCAAATGAGCAGTTCTTC
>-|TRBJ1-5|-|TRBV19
CASSISHSYSNQPQHF
TGTGCCAGTAGTATATCCCACAGTTATAGCAATCAGCCCCAGCATTTT
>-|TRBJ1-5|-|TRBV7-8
CASSRTQVQGNQPQHF
TGTGCCAGCAGCCGAACACAAGTACAGGGTAATCAGCCCCAGCATTTT
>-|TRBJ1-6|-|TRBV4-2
CASSQDKGDLSPLHF
TGTGCCAGCAGCCAAGATAAAGGTGATCTGTCACCCCTCCACTTT
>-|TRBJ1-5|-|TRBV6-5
CASSYADSSNQPQHF
TGTGCCAGCAGTTACGCGGACAGTAGCAATCAGCCCCAGCATTTT